A single sample is the source of the 7 T cell receptor beta chains below, sequenced in a study of tumor and adjacent non-tumor tissue in lung cancer. TCRbeta libraries were built with three rounds of nested PCR, modified from ARM-PCR. TCRdb reprocessed the multiplex PCR reads via MiXCR and lists one record per CDR3 protein. The sample includes about 81,000 distinct CDR3 sequences, 55% to 75% of them seen just once. RNA was extracted from bulk tissue without any cell sorting. Sequenced sample: lung tumor tissue. The origin of the receptors is a woman in her thirties or forties with non-small cell lung cancer.

Notes on this clonotype: Germline and junction disagree at one end, which may indicate a read error. The chain recombines TRBV13 with TRBJ1-4; 8 nucleotides agree with TRBD1. The length of the CDR3 is 14 residues. Germline CDR1 is PRHDT and CDR2 is FYEKMQ (reference sequence). The DNA for the CDR3 is TGTGTCAGCAGCTTCAGGACAGGGAATGGAAAACTGTTTTTT. Amino acid sequence: CVSSFRTGNGKLFF.

With regard to this clonotype: Germline and junction disagree at one end, which may indicate a read error. The chain carries TRBV12-3 or TRBV12-4 and TRBJ1-1; TRBD1 matches 9 bases. The CDR3 loop spans 16 amino acids. The CDR3 sequence: CVSSPYLDRGNTDAFF. CDR3 in DNA: TGTGTCAGCAGTCCCTACCTGGACAGGGGAAACACTGATGCTTTCTTC.

Turning to this clonotype: The germline gene is not matched at one end of the junction; a read error may be the cause. The CDR3 DNA reads as TGCACCAGCAACCAAGATCGGTACAGAATAAATGGCTACACCTTC. Residues: CTSNQDRYRINGYTF. The rearrangement uses TRBV4-1 and TRBJ1-2; D unresolved. Germline V gene data show CDR1 as MGHRA and CDR2 as YSYEKL. The CDR3 contains 15 residues.

Comments on this clonotype: One junction end does not reproduce the germline sequence, and a read error may be involved. The V call is TRBV11-3, the J call TRBJ1-4; 7 bases match TRBD1. The germline V gene has CDR1 SGHNT and CDR2 YENEEA. This CDR3 spans 14 amino acids. The CDR3 loop is CASRAETGPERLFF. CDR3 bases: TGTGCCAGCAGAGCCGAGACAGGGCCTGAAAGACTGTTTTTT.

A remark on this clonotype: A junction end diverges from the germline sequence, so it may reflect a read error. The gene calls are TRBV29-1 and TRBJ1-1, with unresolved D. This CDR3 comprises 14 residues. Germline V gene data show CDR1 as SQVTM and CDR2 as ANQGSEA. CDR3 sequence (DNA): TGTAGCGTTGAAACGAGAACAGCGAACACTGAAGCTTTCTTT. Residues: CSVETRTANTEAFF.

Details on this clonotype: One end of the junction fails to match germline, which may point to a read error. The genes are TRBV29-1 and TRBJ2-2, with D maybe TRBD1 (6 bases). The CDR3 is made up of 13 amino acids. Looked up from germline, CDR1 is SQVTM and CDR2 is ANQGSEA. CDR3 nucleotide sequence: TGCAGCGTCGGACAGTCGAACATCGGGGAGTTGTTTTTT. As protein: CSVGQSNIGELFF.

As regards this clonotype: A much larger clone differs from this one at a single base, so this may be a read error. The chain carries TRBV7-9 and TRBJ2-1; D is possibly TRBD2 (7 bases). Looked up from germline, CDR1 is SEHNR and CDR2 is FQNEAQ (reference sequence). The CDR3 contains 15 residues. V lost 7 bases and J 9 bases, leaving 22 bases between the germline ends. The CDR3 DNA sequence: TGTGCCAGCAACACACAAGGGGGGGTACAAAGTGAGCAGTTCTTC. This gives the protein CASNTQGGVQSEQFF.